A single sample is the source of the 3 T cell receptor beta chains below, sequenced in a study of cytomegalovirus exposure and HLA in healthy donors (dated by TCRdb to 2016 to 2017). Preparation of the library involved the immunoSEQ multiplex PCR assay. The multiplex PCR relied on a mix of 60 forward primers for TCR Vbeta segments and 13 reverse primers for TCR Jbeta segments. TCRdb carries this immuneACCESS record with in-frame sequences only. Its versions omit some clonotypes, under half of them owing to an unresolved V gene in the studies checked, with the rest unexplained. The sample profile shows some 150,000 clones; 82% of them were found once. The leading ten clones occupy just over 8% of the sample. Sequenced: PBMCs. These receptors all stem from a woman aged 45-65 years in good health and CMV-seropositive.

The sample holds a few counts of this clone. The chain is built from TRBV6-1 and TRBJ1-1; 7 nucleotides align to TRBD1. Germline CDR1 reads MNHNS; CDR2 reads SASEGT. The CDR3 runs 13 residues. The V segment lost 5 bases and the J segment 7 bases; nucleotides outside the gene matches: 7. In DNA form, the CDR3 reads TGTGCCAGCAGTCGCTGGGACAGCCTTGAAGCTTTCTTT. Its protein product is CASSRWDSLEAFF.

This chain uses TRBV10-3 with TRBJ2-2, with 9 bases matching TRBD1. The junction had 7 bases not matched to a gene; V was cut back by 11 bases and J by 0 bases. CDR3 length: 15 residues. The germline V gene has CDR1 ENHRY and CDR2 SYGVKD. The CDR3 loop is CASGRQGANTGELFF. CDR3 bases: TGTGCCTCAGGAAGACAGGGGGCGAACACCGGGGAGCTGTTTTTT.

With regard to this clone: This sample also contains other DNA sequences that code for the same CDR3. V is TRBV19 and J is TRBJ1-1, with D tentatively TRBD1 (6 bases). The CDR3 extends over 13 amino acids. Per germline, CDR1 LNHDA and CDR2 SQIVND (reference sequence). Trimming shortened V by 3 bases and J by 5 bases, and 10 bases separated the two germline ends. CDR3 DNA: TGTGCCAGTAGTATTCAACAGGGTACTGAAGCTTTCTTT. Translation gives CASSIQQGTEAFF.